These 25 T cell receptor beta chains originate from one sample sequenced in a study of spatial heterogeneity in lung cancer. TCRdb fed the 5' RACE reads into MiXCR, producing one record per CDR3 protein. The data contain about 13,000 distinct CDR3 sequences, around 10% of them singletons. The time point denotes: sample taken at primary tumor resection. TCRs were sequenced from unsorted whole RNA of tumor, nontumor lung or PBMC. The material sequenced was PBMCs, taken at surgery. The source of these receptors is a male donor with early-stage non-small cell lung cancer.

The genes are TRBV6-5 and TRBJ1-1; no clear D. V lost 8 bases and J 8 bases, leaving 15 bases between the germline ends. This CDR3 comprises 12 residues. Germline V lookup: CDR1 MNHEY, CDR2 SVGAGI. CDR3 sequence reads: CASHAAPMEAFF. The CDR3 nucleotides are TGTGCCAGCCATGCCGCACCCATGGAAGCTTTCTTT.

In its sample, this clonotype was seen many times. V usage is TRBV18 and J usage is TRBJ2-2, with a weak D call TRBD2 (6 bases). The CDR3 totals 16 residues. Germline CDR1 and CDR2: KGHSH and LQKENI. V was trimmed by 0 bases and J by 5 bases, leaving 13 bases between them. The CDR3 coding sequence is TGTGCCAGCTCACCACCCGCGGGACGGAGTACCGGGGAGCTGTTTTTT. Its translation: CASSPPAGRSTGELFF.

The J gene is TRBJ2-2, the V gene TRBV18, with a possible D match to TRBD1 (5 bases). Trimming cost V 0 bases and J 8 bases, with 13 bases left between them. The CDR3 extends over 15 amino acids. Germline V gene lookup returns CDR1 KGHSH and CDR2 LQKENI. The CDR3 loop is CASSPPIRGRGELFF. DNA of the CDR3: TGTGCCAGCTCACCACCGATAAGGGGAAGAGGGGAGCTGTTTTTT.

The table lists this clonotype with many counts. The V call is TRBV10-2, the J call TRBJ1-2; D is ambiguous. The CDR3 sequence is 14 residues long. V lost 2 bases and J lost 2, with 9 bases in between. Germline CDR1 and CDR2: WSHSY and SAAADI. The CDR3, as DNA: TGCGCCAGCAGTGAGGGCAGGCAGAACTATGGCTACACCTTC. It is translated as CASSEGRQNYGYTF.

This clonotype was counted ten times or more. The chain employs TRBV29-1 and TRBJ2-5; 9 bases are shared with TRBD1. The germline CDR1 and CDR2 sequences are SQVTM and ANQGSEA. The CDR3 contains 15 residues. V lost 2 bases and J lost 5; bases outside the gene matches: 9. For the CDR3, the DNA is TGCAGCGTTGAAAGCCGGGACAGGGATGGGGAGACCCAGTACTTC. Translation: CSVESRDRDGETQYF.

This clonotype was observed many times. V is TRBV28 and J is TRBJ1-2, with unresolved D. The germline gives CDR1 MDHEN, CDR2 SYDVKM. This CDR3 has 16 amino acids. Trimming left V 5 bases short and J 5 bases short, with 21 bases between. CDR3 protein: CASSTPVAGFRYGYTF. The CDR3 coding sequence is TGTGCCAGCAGTACCCCCGTGGCCGGGTTTAGATATGGCTACACCTTC.

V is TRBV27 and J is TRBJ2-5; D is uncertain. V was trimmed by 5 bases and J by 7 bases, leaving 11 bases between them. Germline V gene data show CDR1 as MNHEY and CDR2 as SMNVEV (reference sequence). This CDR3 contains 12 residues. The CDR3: CASSRELGTQYF. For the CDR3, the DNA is TGTGCCAGCAGTCGAGAGCTGGGGACCCAGTACTTC.

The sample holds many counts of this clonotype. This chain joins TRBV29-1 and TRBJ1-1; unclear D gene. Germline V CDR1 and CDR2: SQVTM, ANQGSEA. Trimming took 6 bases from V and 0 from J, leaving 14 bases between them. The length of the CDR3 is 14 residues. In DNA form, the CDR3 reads TGCAGCGTGGACCCGACGGGGATGAACACTGAAGCTTTCTTT. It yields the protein CSVDPTGMNTEAFF.

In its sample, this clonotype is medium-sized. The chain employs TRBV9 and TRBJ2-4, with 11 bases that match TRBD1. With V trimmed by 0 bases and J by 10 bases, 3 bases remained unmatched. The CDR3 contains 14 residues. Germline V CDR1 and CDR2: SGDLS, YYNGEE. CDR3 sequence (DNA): TGTGCCAGCAGCGTAGAAGGGACAGGGGGAATTCAGTACTTC. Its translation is CASSVEGTGGIQYF.

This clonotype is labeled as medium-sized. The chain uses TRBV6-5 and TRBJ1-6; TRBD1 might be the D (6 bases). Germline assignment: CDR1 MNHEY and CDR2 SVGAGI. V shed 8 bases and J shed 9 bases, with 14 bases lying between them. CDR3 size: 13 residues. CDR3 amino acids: CASHRDIVSPLHF. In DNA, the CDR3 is TGTGCCAGCCACCGGGACATAGTTTCACCCCTCCACTTT.

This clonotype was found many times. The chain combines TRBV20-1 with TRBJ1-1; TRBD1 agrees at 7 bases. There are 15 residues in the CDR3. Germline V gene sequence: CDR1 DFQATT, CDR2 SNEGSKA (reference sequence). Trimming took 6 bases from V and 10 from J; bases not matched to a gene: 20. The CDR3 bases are TGCAGTGCAAAACCCTCTTTCGGGACAGCGAATAGAGCTTTCTTT. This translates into CSAKPSFGTANRAFF.

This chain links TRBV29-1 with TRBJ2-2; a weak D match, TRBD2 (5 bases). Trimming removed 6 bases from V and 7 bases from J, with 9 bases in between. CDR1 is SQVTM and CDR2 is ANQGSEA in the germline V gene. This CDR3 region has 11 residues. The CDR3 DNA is TGCAGCGTGAAGAGGGACGGGGAGCTGTTTTTT. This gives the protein CSVKRDGELFF.

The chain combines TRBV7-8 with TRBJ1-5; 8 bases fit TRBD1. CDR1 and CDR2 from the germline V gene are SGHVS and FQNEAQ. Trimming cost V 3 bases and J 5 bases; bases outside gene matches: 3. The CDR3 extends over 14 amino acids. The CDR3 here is CASSLDRVDQPQHF. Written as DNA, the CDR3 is TGTGCCAGCAGCTTGGACAGGGTCGATCAGCCCCAGCATTTT. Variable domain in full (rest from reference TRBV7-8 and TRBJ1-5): GAGVSQSPRYKVAKRGQDVALRCDPISGHVSLFWYQQALGQGPEFLTYFQNEAQLDKSGLPSDRFFAERPEGSVSTLKIQRTQQEDSAVYLCASSLDRVDQPQHFGDGTRLSIL.

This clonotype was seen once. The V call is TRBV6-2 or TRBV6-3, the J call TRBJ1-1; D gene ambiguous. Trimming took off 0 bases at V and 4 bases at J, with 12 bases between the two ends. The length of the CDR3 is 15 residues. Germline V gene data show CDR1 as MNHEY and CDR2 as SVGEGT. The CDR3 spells CASSYSTWTVTEAFF. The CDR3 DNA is TGTGCCAGCAGTTACTCGACGTGGACGGTCACTGAAGCTTTCTTT.

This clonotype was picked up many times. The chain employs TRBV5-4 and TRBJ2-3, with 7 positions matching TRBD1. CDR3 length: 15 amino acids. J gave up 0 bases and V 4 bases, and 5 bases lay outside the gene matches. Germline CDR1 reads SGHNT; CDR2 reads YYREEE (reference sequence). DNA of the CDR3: TGTGCCAGCAGCCGGGACAGTACTAGCACAGATACGCAGTATTTT. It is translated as CASSRDSTSTDTQYF.

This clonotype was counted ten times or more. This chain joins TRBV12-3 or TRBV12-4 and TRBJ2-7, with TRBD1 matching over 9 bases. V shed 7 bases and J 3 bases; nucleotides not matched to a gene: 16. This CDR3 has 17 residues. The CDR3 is CASTASAGTGTRYEQYF. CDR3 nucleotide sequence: TGTGCCAGCACCGCATCAGCCGGGACAGGGACCCGCTACGAGCAGTACTTC.

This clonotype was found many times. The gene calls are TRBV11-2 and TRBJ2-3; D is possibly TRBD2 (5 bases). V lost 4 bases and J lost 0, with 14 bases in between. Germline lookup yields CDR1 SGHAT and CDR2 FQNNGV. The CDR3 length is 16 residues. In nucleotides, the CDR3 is TGTGCCAGCAGCTACGGCCTAGCCAAAAGCACAGATACGCAGTATTTT. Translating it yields CASSYGLAKSTDTQYF.

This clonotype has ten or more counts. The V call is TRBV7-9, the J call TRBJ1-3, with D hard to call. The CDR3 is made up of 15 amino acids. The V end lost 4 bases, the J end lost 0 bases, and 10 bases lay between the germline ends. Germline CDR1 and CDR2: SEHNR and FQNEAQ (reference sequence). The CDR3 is CASSSFKTSGNTIYF. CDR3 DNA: TGTGCCAGCAGCTCCTTTAAAACCTCTGGAAACACCATATATTTT.

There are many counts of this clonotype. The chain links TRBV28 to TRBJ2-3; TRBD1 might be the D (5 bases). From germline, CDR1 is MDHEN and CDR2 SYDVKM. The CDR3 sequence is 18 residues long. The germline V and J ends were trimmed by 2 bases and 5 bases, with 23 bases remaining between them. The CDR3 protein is CASSLRGQDRARGDTQYF. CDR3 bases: TGTGCCAGCAGTTTAAGGGGTCAGGATAGGGCTAGGGGAGATACGCAGTATTTT.

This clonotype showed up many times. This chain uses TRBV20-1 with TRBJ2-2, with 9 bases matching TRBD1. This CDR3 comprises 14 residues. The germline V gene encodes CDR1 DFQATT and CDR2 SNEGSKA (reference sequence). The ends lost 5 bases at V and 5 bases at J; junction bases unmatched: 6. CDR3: CSAAQGARTGELFF. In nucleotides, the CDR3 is TGCAGTGCTGCACAGGGGGCTCGGACCGGGGAGCTGTTTTTT.

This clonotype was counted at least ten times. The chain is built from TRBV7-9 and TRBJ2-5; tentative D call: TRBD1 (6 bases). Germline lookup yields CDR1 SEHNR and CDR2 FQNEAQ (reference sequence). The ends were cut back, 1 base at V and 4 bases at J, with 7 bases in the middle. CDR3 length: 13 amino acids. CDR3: CASSLEGGETQYF. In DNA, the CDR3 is TGTGCCAGCAGCTTAGAAGGGGGAGAGACCCAGTACTTC. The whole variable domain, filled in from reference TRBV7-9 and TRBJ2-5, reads DTGVSQNPRHKITKRGQNVTFRCDPISEHNRLYWYRQTLGQGPEFLTYFQNEAQLEKSRLLSDRFSAERPKGSFSTLEIQRTEQGDSAMYLCASSLEGGETQYFGPGTRLLVL.

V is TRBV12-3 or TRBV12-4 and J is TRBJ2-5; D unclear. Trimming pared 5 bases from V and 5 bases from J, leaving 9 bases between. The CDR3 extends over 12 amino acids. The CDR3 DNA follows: TGTGCCAGCAGTCCGTCCGTTGAGACCCAGTACTTC. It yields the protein CASSPSVETQYF.

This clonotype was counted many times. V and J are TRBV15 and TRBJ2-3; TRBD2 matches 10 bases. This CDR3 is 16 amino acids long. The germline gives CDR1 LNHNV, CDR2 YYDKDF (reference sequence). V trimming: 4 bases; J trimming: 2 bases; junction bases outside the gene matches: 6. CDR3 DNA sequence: TGTGCCACCAGCACAGCACTAGCGGGACTCACAGATACGCAGTATTTT. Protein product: CATSTALAGLTDTQYF. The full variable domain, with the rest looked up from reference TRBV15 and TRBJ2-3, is DAMVIQNPRYQVTQFGKPVTLSCSQTLNHNVMYWYQQKSSQAPKLLFHYYDKDFNNEADTPDNFQSRRPNTSFCFLDIRSPGLGDTAMYLCATSTALAGLTDTQYFGPGTRLTVL.

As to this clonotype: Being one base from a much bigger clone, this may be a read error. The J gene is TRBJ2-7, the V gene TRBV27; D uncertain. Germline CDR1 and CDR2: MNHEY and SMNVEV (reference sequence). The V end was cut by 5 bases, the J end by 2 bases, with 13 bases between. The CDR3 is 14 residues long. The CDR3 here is CASSTIPITYEQYF. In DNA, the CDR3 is TGTGCCAGCAGTACGATTCCCATCACCTACGAGCAGTACTTC.

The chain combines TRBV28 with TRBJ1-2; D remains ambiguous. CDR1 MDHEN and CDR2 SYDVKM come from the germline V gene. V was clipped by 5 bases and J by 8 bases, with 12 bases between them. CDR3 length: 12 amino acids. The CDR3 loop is CASSTAIGGYTF. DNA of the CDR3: TGTGCCAGCAGTACGGCAATAGGGGGCTACACCTTC.